Presented here are 21 T cell receptor beta chains from one specimen sequenced in a study of identical twins. TCRdb fed the 5' RACE reads into MiXCR, producing one record per CDR3 protein. The sample shows approximately 280,000 distinct CDR3 sequences, about 8.3% of them seen only once. These sequences were also reported in another study, on yellow fever vaccine responses in identical twins.

Source material: memory (CD45RO+) T cells sorted from blood. All receptors come from a young woman in good health.

This chain joins TRBV7-7 and TRBJ1-1; D remains ambiguous. The CDR3 loop spans 13 amino acids. Trimming removed 2 bases from V and 4 bases from J, with 8 bases in between. Germline CDR1 reads SSHAT; CDR2 reads FNYEAQ (reference sequence). In DNA, the CDR3 is TGTGCCAGCAGCTTATCAGACGGCACTGAAGCTTTCTTT. Protein sequence: CASSLSDGTEAFF.

This clonotype has more than one count but fewer than ten. The chain couples TRBV20-1 to TRBJ1-6; D is unclear. The CDR3 is made up of 15 amino acids. V lost 5 bases and J lost 5, with 16 bases in between. Germline V gives CDR1 DFQATT, CDR2 SNEGSKA (reference sequence). This CDR3 is CSALLAFLDNSPLHF. The CDR3 DNA reads as TGCAGTGCTCTCCTGGCCTTTCTGGATAATTCACCCCTCCACTTT.

This clonotype was observed at least ten times. CDR3: CASNARGETYEQYF. CDR3 sequence (DNA): TGTGCCAGCAACGCCAGGGGCGAGACCTACGAGCAGTACTTC. This rearrangement joins TRBV5-6 to TRBJ2-7; possible D gene TRBD1, 6 bases. CDR1 and CDR2 (germline): SGHDT, YYEEEE. Trimming removed 6 bases at V and 2 bases at J, with 15 bases between. The CDR3 consists of 14 residues.

This clonotype was observed many times. V and J are TRBV7-9 and TRBJ1-1; 8 nucleotides align to TRBD1. V shed 5 bases, J shed 1 base, and the junction held 6 bases outside the gene matches. CDR1 SEHNR and CDR2 FQNEAQ come from the germline V gene (reference sequence). This CDR3 has 15 amino acids. CDR3 in DNA: TGTGCCAGCAGCCCAACAGGGGGTCGGAACACTGAAGCTTTCTTT. This encodes CASSPTGGRNTEAFF.

V gene TRBV5-1 combines with J gene TRBJ2-2; 10 positions agree with TRBD1. J gave up 4 bases and V 3 bases, and 3 bases lay outside the gene matches. The germline CDR1 and CDR2 sequences are SGHRS and YFSETQ. This CDR3 is 15 amino acids long. The CDR3 region has the DNA TGCGCCAGCAGCTACCGGGACAGGGGCACCGGGGAGCTGTTTTTT. Protein sequence: CASSYRDRGTGELFF. The full variable domain, its missing parts supplied by reference TRBV5-1 and TRBJ2-2, is KAGVTQTPRYLIKTRGQQVTLSCSPISGHRSVSWYQQTPGQGLQFLFEYFSETQRNKGNFPGRFSGRQFSNSRSEMNVSTLELGDSALYLCASSYRDRGTGELFFGEGSRLTVL.

This clonotype was picked up a small number of times. V usage is TRBV5-6 and J usage is TRBJ1-4, with D tentatively TRBD1 (6 bases). The CDR3 covers 15 residues. The germline V and J ends were trimmed by 1 base and 8 bases, with 15 bases remaining between them. The germline V gene encodes CDR1 SGHDT and CDR2 YYEEEE. In nucleotides, the CDR3 is TGTGCCAGCAGCTTGCGCAGGGGCGGAGGGGAAAAACTGTTTTTT. Translation: CASSLRRGGGEKLFF.

The sample holds a few counts of this clonotype. This chain connects TRBV6-1 to TRBJ1-2; 8 nucleotides match TRBD1. After removal of 5 bases from V and 3 bases from J, the junction contained 2 bases not matched to a gene. Germline CDR1 MNHNS, CDR2 SASEGT. There are 13 residues in the CDR3. For the CDR3, the DNA is TGTGCCAGCAGTACAGGGGGGTACTATGGCTACACCTTC. Its translation is CASSTGGYYGYTF.

This clonotype came up many times. J is TRBJ2-1 and V is TRBV3-1; TRBD2 matches at 11 bases. Germline loops: CDR1 LGHDT, CDR2 YNNKEL (reference sequence). V was pared by 5 bases and J by 5 bases, with 8 bases of the junction left unmatched. This CDR3 has 16 amino acids. The CDR3 reads CASSARLAGWDNEQFF. CDR3 DNA sequence: TGTGCCAGCAGCGCCCGACTAGCGGGATGGGACAATGAGCAGTTCTTC.

This clonotype was seen a single time. Germline is not matched at one junction end, which may reflect a read error. V usage is TRBV25-1 and J usage is TRBJ2-1; the match to TRBD2 covers 9 bases. CDR1 MGHDK and CDR2 SYGVNS come from the germline V gene. The CDR3 has 16 residues. The DNA of the CDR3 is TGTGCCAGCAGTGAATTTGGCGGGAGGGTCTACAATGAGCTGTTCTTC. Amino acids: CASSEFGGRVYNELFF.

This clonotype occurred many times. The chain combines TRBV5-1 with TRBJ2-1; possible D gene TRBD2, 6 bases. The V end lost 0 bases, the J end lost 8 bases, and 18 bases lay between the germline ends. Germline V gives CDR1 SGHRS, CDR2 YFSETQ. The CDR3 totals 16 residues. The CDR3, as DNA: TGCGCCAGCAGCTTGGGGGGGACTTTCGCTTCCGATGAGCAGTTCTTC. This translates into CASSLGGTFASDEQFF.

This clonotype was counted ten times or more. This chain joins TRBV20-1 and TRBJ2-3; TRBD1 matches at 9 bases. V was pared by 0 bases and J by 5 bases, with 9 bases of the junction left unmatched. Looked up from germline, CDR1 is DFQATT and CDR2 is SNEGSKA (reference sequence). The CDR3 runs to 16 residues. CDR3 amino acids: CSAREPYRGQGDTQYF. As DNA, the CDR3 is TGCAGTGCTAGAGAGCCTTACAGGGGGCAGGGAGATACGCAGTATTTT.

This clonotype turned up a few times. The chain carries TRBV5-1 and TRBJ2-1, with 9 bases fitting TRBD1. V shed 4 bases, J shed 14 bases, and the junction held 16 bases outside the gene matches. CDR1 is SGHRS and CDR2 is YFSETQ in the germline V gene. The CDR3 totals 15 residues. The CDR3 DNA sequence: TGCGCCAGCAGCAACGGGACAGGGTTGACGGGATCAAAGTTCTTC. This codes for CASSNGTGLTGSKFF. Using reference TRBV5-1 and TRBJ2-1 for the parts outside the CDR3, the full variable domain is KAGVTQTPRYLIKTRGQQVTLSCSPISGHRSVSWYQQTPGQGLQFLFEYFSETQRNKGNFPGRFSGRQFSNSRSEMNVSTLELGDSALYLCASSNGTGLTGSKFFGPGTRLTVL.

In its sample, this clonotype was seen a few times. This chain joins TRBV7-8 and TRBJ2-1, with 8 bases aligning to TRBD1. This CDR3 is 16 amino acids long. Germline CDR1 and CDR2: SGHVS and FQNEAQ. Trimming cost V 3 bases and J 5 bases; bases outside gene matches: 9. The chain's CDR3 is CASSFAGQGAHNEQFF. CDR3 nucleotide sequence: TGTGCCAGCAGCTTCGCCGGGCAGGGGGCCCACAATGAGCAGTTCTTC.

This clonotype came up many times. The chain combines TRBV5-5 with TRBJ2-1; 8 bases fit TRBD1. The germline V gene encodes CDR1 SGHKS and CDR2 YYEKEE (reference sequence). V lost 2 bases to trimming and J lost 7 bases; unmatched junction nucleotides: 8. The CDR3 length is 15 residues. For the CDR3, the DNA is TGTGCCAGCAGCTTTAGCTGGACAGGGCTAAATGAGCAGTTCTTC. Amino acids: CASSFSWTGLNEQFF.

Ten or more counts support this clonotype. V gene TRBV6-4 combines with J gene TRBJ2-3; the D gene is possibly TRBD2 (5 bases). The CDR3 covers 14 residues. Germline CDR1 is MRHNA and CDR2 is SNTAGT. Trimming cost V 4 bases and J 2 bases, with 10 bases left between them. The CDR3 loop reads CASSVSGDTDTQYF. As DNA, the CDR3 is TGTGCCAGCAGTGTATCCGGGGACACAGATACGCAGTATTTT.

This rearrangement joins TRBV29-1 to TRBJ1-2; tentative D call: TRBD1 (5 bases). Trimming cost V 7 bases and J 3 bases, with 12 bases left between them. CDR1 and CDR2 (germline): SQVTM, ANQGSEA. The length of the CDR3 is 12 residues. The DNA of the CDR3 is TGCAGCGCTAGGGGCCTGGACTATGGCTACACCTTC. Protein product: CSARGLDYGYTF. Filled out from reference TRBV29-1 and TRBJ1-2, the complete variable domain reads SAVISQKPSRDICQRGTSLTIQCQVDSQVTMMFWYRQQPGQSLTLIATANQGSEATYESGFVIDKFPISRPNLTFSTLTVSNMSPEDSSIYLCSARGLDYGYTFGSGTRLTVV.

This clonotype was counted ten times or more. J is TRBJ2-1 and V is TRBV6-1, with D unclear. CDR1 MNHNS and CDR2 SASEGT come from the germline V gene. The V end was cut by 5 bases, the J end by 8 bases, with 10 bases between. The CDR3 extends over 12 amino acids. This CDR3 is CASSPRPDEQFF. The CDR3 DNA follows: TGTGCCAGCAGTCCACGTCCGGATGAGCAGTTCTTC.

The chain carries TRBV20-1 and TRBJ2-1, with 9 bases matching TRBD1. There are 18 residues in the CDR3. CDR1 DFQATT and CDR2 SNEGSKA come from the germline V gene (reference sequence). V was pared by 6 bases and J by 5 bases, with 20 bases of the junction left unmatched. Written as DNA, the CDR3 is TGCAGTGCAAACCCCGGGACAGGGCAGACTAGCCGTCACAATGAGCAGTTCTTC. Protein product: CSANPGTGQTSRHNEQFF.

The CDR3 DNA reads TGTGCCAGCCAAACCTTTAGCGGGAAAGAGACCCAGTACTTC. Its translation: CASQTFSGKETQYF. The chain has TRBV28 and TRBJ2-5; TRBD2 agrees at 8 bases. J gave up 3 bases and V 8 bases, and 8 bases lay outside the gene matches. The CDR3 sequence is 14 residues long. Looked up from germline, CDR1 is MDHEN and CDR2 is SYDVKM.

This clonotype was counted many times. The genes are TRBV29-1 and TRBJ2-2, with D hard to call. V lost 6 bases and J 0 bases, leaving 14 bases between the germline ends. Germline lookup yields CDR1 SQVTM and CDR2 ANQGSEA. The CDR3 loop spans 15 amino acids. The CDR3 DNA reads TGCAGCGTGTCCGACCTAAGGGCGAACACCGGGGAGCTGTTTTTT. This translates into CSVSDLRANTGELFF.

This clonotype was seen a handful of times. The chain combines TRBV10-2 with TRBJ2-5; D gene uncertain. V gave up 0 bases and J gave up 4 bases, with 3 bases separating them. Germline lookup yields CDR1 WSHSY and CDR2 SAAADI. This CDR3 comprises 12 residues. The DNA of the CDR3 is TGCGCCAGCAGTGAGTCGGGAGAGACCCAGTACTTC. Its translation: CASSESGETQYF.